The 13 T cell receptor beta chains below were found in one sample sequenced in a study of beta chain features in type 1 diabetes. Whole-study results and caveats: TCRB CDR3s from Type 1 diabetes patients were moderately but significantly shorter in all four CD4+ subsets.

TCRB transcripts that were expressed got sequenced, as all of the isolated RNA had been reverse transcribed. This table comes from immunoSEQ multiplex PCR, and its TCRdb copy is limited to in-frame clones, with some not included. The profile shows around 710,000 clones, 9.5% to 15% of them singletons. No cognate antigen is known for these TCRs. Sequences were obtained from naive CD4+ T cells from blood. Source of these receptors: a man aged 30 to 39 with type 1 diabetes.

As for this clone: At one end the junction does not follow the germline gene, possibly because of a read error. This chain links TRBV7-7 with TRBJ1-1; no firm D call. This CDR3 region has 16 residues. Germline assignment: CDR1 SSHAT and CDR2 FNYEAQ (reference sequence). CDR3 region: CASSLPGARRANEAFF. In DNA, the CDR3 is TGTGCTAGCAGCTTGCCTGGAGCGCGGAGGGCCAATGAAGCTTTCTTT.

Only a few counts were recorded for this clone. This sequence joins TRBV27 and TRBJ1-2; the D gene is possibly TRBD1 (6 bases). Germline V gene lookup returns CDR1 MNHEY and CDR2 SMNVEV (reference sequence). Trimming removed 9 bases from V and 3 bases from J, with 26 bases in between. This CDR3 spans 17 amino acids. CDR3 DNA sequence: TGTGCCAGTAACCTCATGGGGGGCCTTTACTTCCACTATGGCTACACCTTC. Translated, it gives CASNLMGGLYFHYGYTF.

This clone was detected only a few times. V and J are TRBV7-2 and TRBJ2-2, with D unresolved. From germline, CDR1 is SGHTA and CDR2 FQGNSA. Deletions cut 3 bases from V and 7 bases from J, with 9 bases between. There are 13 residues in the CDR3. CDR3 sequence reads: CASSFVSVGELFF. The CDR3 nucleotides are TGTGCCAGCAGCTTTGTATCAGTCGGGGAGCTGTTTTTT.

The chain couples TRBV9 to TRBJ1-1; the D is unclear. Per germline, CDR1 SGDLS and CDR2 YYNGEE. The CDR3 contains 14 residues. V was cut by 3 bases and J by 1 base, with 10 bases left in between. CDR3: CASSAGSPNTEAFF. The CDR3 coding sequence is TGTGCCAGCAGCGCCGGTAGCCCGAACACTGAAGCTTTCTTT.

The CDR3 DNA follows: TGTGCCAGCAGCTCGGACAAGAACACTGAAGCTTTCTTT. Protein: CASSSDKNTEAFF. The genes are TRBV7-3 and TRBJ1-1; a possible D gene is TRBD1 (5 bases). Germline V gives CDR1 SGHTA, CDR2 FQGTGA. The CDR3 consists of 13 residues. Trimming took off 4 bases at V and 1 base at J, with 7 bases between the two ends.

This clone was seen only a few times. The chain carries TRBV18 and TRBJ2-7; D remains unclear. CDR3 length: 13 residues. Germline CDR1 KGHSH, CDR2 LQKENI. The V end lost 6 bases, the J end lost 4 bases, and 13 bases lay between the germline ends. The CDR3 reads CASSPSWNYEQYF. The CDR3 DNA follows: TGTGCCAGCTCGCCGAGTTGGAATTACGAGCAGTACTTC.

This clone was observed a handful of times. CDR3 sequence: CASSLSGTGNNIQYF. The DNA for the CDR3 is TGTGCCAGCAGCCTTTCCGGGACCGGGAACAACATTCAGTACTTC. The chain uses TRBV27 and TRBJ2-4; D possibly matches TRBD1 or TRBD2 (5 bases each). Trimming cost V 6 bases and J 7 bases, with 19 bases left between them. The CDR3 is made up of 15 amino acids. Germline V gene lookup returns CDR1 MNHEY and CDR2 SMNVEV (reference sequence).

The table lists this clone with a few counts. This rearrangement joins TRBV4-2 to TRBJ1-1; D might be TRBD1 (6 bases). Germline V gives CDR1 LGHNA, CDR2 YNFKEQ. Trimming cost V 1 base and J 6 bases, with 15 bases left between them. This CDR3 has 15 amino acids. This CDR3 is CASSQAKAGEAEAFF. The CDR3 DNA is TGTGCCAGCAGCCAAGCCAAGGCAGGGGAGGCTGAAGCTTTCTTT.

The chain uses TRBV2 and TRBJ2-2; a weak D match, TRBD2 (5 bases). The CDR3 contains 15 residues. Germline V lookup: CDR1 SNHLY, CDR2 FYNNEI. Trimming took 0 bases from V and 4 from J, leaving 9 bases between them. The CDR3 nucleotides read TGTGCCAGCAGTGAAGCGCTTACTAGCACCGGGGAGCTGTTTTTT. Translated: CASSEALTSTGELFF. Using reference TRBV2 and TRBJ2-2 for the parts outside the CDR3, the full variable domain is EPEVTQTPSHQVTQMGQEVILRCVPISNHLYFYWYRQILGQKVEFLVSFYNNEISEKSEIFDDQFSVERPDGSNFTLKIRSTKLEDSAMYFCASSEALTSTGELFFGEGSRLTVL.

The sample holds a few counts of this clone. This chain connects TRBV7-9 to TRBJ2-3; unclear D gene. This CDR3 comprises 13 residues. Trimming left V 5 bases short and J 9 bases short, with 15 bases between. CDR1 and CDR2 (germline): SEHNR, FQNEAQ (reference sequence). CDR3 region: CASSPEGWETQYF. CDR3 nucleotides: TGTGCCAGCAGCCCCGAAGGTTGGGAAACGCAGTATTTT. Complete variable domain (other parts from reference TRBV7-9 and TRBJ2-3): DTGVSQNPRHKITKRGQNVTFRCDPISEHNRLYWYRQTLGQGPEFLTYFQNEAQLEKSRLLSDRFSAERPKGSFSTLEIQRTEQGDSAMYLCASSPEGWETQYFGPGTRLTVL.

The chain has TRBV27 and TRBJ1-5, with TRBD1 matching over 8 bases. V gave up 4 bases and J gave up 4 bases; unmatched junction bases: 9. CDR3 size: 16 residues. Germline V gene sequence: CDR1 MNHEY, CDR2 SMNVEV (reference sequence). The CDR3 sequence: CASSSTPGQDNQPQHF. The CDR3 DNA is TGTGCCAGCAGTTCGACTCCGGGACAGGATAATCAGCCCCAGCATTTT.

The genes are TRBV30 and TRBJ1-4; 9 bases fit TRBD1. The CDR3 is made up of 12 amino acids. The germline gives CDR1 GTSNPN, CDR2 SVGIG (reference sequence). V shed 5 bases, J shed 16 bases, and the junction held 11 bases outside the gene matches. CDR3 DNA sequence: TGTGCCTGGGGTACTGGGGACAGGGCATCGTTTTTT. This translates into CAWGTGDRASFF.

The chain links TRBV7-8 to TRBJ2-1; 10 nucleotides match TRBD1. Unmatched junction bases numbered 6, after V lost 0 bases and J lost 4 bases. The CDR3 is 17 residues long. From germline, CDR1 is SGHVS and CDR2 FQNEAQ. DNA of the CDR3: TGTGCCAGCAGCTTAGCGACAGGGGGCTCATATTACAATGAGCAGTTCTTC. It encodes CASSLATGGSYYNEQFF.